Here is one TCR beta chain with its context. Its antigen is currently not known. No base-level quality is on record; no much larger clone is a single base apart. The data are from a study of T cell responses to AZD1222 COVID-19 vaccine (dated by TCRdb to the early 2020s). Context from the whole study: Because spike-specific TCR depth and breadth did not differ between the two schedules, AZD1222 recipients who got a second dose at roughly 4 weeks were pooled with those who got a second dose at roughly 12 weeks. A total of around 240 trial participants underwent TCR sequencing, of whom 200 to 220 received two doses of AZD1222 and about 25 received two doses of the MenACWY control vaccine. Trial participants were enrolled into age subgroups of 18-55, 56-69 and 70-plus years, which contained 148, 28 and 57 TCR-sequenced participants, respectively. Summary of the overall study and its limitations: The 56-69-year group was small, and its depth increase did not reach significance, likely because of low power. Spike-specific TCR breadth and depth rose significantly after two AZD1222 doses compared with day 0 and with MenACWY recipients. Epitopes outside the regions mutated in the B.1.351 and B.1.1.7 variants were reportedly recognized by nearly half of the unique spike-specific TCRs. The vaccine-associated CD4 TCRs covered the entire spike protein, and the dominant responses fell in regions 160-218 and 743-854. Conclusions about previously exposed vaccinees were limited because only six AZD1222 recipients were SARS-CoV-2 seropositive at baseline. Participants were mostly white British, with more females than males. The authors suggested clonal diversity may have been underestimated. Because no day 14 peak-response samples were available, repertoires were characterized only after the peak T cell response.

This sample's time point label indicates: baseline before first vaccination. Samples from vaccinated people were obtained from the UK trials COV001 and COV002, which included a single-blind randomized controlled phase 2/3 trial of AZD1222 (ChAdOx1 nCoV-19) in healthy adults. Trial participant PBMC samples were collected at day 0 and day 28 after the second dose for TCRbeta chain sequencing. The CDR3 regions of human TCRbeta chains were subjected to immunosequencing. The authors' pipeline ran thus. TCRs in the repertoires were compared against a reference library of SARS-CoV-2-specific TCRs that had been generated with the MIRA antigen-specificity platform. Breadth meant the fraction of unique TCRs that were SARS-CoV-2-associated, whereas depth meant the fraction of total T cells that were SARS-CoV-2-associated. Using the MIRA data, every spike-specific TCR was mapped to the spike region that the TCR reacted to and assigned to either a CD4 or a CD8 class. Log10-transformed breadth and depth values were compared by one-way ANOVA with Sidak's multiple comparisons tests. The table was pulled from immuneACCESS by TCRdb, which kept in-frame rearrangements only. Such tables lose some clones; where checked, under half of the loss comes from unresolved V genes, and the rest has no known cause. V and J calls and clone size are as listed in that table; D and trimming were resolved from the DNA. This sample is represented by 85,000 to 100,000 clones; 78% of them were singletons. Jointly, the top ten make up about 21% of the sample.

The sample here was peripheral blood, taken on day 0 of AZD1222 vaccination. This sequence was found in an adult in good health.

The CDR3 region: CASSHWTPGAWGETQYF. In nucleotides, the sequence is TGTGCCAGCAGCCACTGGACCCCCGGGGCCTGGGGAGAGACCCAGTACTTC. The rearrangement joined TRBV14 to TRBJ2-5; the D call is tentative, TRBD1 or TRBD2, as each matches 5 bases. From a lookup of the germline V gene, CDR1 and CDR2 are SGHDN and FVKESK. Between the V and J ends, shortened by 3 bases and 4 bases respectively, the junction contains 21 bases. Its CDR3 holds 17 amino acids, cysteine through phenylalanine. The sequence is cut down to CDR3 DNA, 51 bases in frame from base 1.